The next 18 T cell receptor beta chains were all read from a single sample in a study of Graves' ophthalmopathy and Graves' hyperthyroidism. TCR beta CDR3 amplification used RNA transcripts. HTBI primers were used in a first-round RT-PCR, which preceded a second-round multiplex PCR. TCRdb reprocessed the multiplex PCR reads via MiXCR and lists one record per CDR3 protein. The repertoire has hundreds of thousands of distinct CDR3 sequences, roughly 50% of them found once; the top ten carry roughly half. What was sequenced was peripheral blood. Every receptor here comes from an adult man with Graves' ophthalmopathy.

This clonotype was detected only a few times. The V gene is TRBV5-8, the J gene TRBJ1-1; D ambiguous. Trimming pared 0 bases from V and 1 base from J, leaving 7 bases between. Germline V lookup: CDR1 SGHTS, CDR2 YDEGEE. The CDR3 runs to 14 residues. In nucleotides, the CDR3 is TGTGCCAGCAGCTTGGAGTGGGGGAACACTGAAGCTTTCTTT. Translating it yields CASSLEWGNTEAFF.

The V and J genes are TRBV25-1 and TRBJ2-5; D may match TRBD1 or TRBD2 (6 bases each). The CDR3 has 16 amino acids. Germline CDR1 MGHDK, CDR2 SYGVNS. V lost 1 base, J lost 4 bases, and 16 bases lay in between. The CDR3 is CASSESKGGKGETQYF. As DNA, the CDR3 is TGTGCCAGCAGTGAATCAAAGGGGGGTAAAGGAGAGACCCAGTACTTC.

The chain couples TRBV5-1 to TRBJ1-2, with D perhaps matching TRBD1 (6 bases). This CDR3 has 13 residues. The V end was cut by 4 bases, the J end by 3 bases, with 10 bases between. Looked up from germline, CDR1 is SGHRS and CDR2 is YFSETQ. The DNA of the CDR3 is TGCGCCAGCAGCCCCGGGACACACTATGGCTACACCTTC. It translates to CASSPGTHYGYTF.

The chain recombines TRBV7-8 with TRBJ1-1; 7 bases are shared with TRBD1. The V segment lost 3 bases and the J segment 1 base; nucleotides outside the gene matches: 5. This CDR3 comprises 15 residues. The germline gives CDR1 SGHVS, CDR2 FQNEAQ. The CDR3 is CASSFKTGANTEAFF. The CDR3 DNA reads as TGTGCCAGCAGCTTCAAAACAGGGGCGAACACTGAAGCTTTCTTT. The complete variable domain, with remaining parts taken from reference TRBV7-8 and TRBJ1-1, reads GAGVSQSPRYKVAKRGQDVALRCDPISGHVSLFWYQQALGQGPEFLTYFQNEAQLDKSGLPSDRFFAERPEGSVSTLKIQRTQQEDSAVYLCASSFKTGANTEAFFGQGTRLTVV.

This clonotype was detected only a few times. The chain employs TRBV6-2 or TRBV6-3 and TRBJ1-5; perhaps TRBD1 as D (6 bases). Germline lookup yields CDR1 MNHEY and CDR2 SVGEGT. Trimming took off 5 bases at V and 0 bases at J, with 14 bases between the two ends. The CDR3 is 16 amino acids. The DNA of the CDR3 is TGTGCCAGCAGTGAAAGCACAGGGAATAGCAATCAGCCCCAGCATTTT. As protein: CASSESTGNSNQPQHF.

The rearrangement uses TRBV5-6 and TRBJ2-7; 10 bases are a match to TRBD2. Germline-derived CDR1 and CDR2 are SGHDT and YYEEEE. The CDR3 consists of 17 residues. After removal of 3 bases from V and 3 bases from J, the junction contained 12 bases not matched to a gene. The CDR3 here is CASSSLALAGVVYEQYF. As DNA, the CDR3 is TGTGCCAGCAGCTCCCTAGCTCTAGCGGGAGTGGTCTACGAGCAGTACTTC.

In its sample, this clonotype was seen many times. The chain carries TRBV5-8 and TRBJ1-2, with TRBD1 matching 7 bases. Germline trimming cut 0 bases from V and 3 bases from J; bases unmatched to any gene: 8. Germline CDR1 reads SGHTS; CDR2 reads YDEGEE. This CDR3 region has 16 residues. In DNA form, the CDR3 reads TGTGCCAGCAGCTTGGCAGAGAGCAGGGGGGACTATGGCTACACCTTC. This gives the protein CASSLAESRGDYGYTF.

The chain joins TRBV12-3 or TRBV12-4 to TRBJ2-7; tentatively, D is TRBD2 (6 bases). V was trimmed by 7 bases and J by 2 bases, leaving 15 bases between them. The CDR3 totals 14 residues. CDR3 in DNA: TGTGCCAGCACCCTGGGACTGGGGACCTACGAGCAGTACTTC. Protein sequence: CASTLGLGTYEQYF.

This clonotype was recorded at least ten times. The CDR3 nucleotides read TGCAGCGTTGGGACCACCGGTAACTATGGCTACACCTTC. As protein: CSVGTTGNYGYTF. The V and J genes are TRBV29-1 and TRBJ1-2, with D unresolved. The CDR3 has 13 residues. Trimming took off 4 bases at V and 1 base at J, with 10 bases between the two ends. CDR1 is SQVTM and CDR2 is ANQGSEA in the germline V gene.

The chain couples TRBV5-8 to TRBJ1-2, with 8 bases that match TRBD1. The trim removed 3 bases at V and 7 bases at J, leaving 11 bases unmatched. This CDR3 is built from 15 residues. Germline CDR1 reads SGHTS; CDR2 reads YDEGEE. The CDR3 loop is CASSSSGTGRGGYTF. The CDR3 DNA reads TGTGCCAGCAGCTCCTCCGGGACAGGACGTGGTGGCTACACCTTC. Filled out from reference TRBV5-8 and TRBJ1-2, the complete variable domain reads EAGVTQSPTHLIKTRGQQATLRCSPISGHTSVYWYQQALGLGLQFLLWYDEGEERNRGNFPPRFSGRQFPNYSSELNVNALELEDSALYLCASSSSGTGRGGYTFGSGTRLTVV.

This chain uses TRBV6-5 with TRBJ2-7; TRBD2 aligns across 9 bases. V gave up 6 bases and J gave up 6 bases; unmatched junction bases: 12. Per germline, CDR1 MNHEY and CDR2 SVGAGI. This CDR3 has 15 residues. CDR3 bases: TGTGCCAGCAGGGAGGGGAGCGGGAGGATCCGCGAGCAGTACTTC. Protein product: CASREGSGRIREQYF.

J is TRBJ1-1 and V is TRBV5-5, with D uncertain. Germline V gene lookup returns CDR1 SGHKS and CDR2 YYEKEE (reference sequence). CDR3 size: 15 residues. V dropped 4 bases and J dropped 4 bases, with 17 bases sitting between them. CDR3 amino acids: CASSNMASISTEAFF. The CDR3 DNA reads as TGTGCCAGCAGCAATATGGCTAGCATCAGCACTGAAGCTTTCTTT.

The rearrangement uses TRBV10-3 and TRBJ2-7, with D uncertain. The CDR3 sequence is 14 residues long. From germline, CDR1 is ENHRY and CDR2 SYGVKD. The V end was cut by 3 bases, the J end by 3 bases, with 12 bases between. The chain's CDR3 is CAISEKGFDYEQYF. The CDR3 coding sequence is TGTGCCATCAGTGAAAAGGGTTTCGACTACGAGCAGTACTTC.

This clonotype has just a few counts. This sequence joins TRBV7-8 and TRBJ1-3; maybe TRBD1 (5 bases). Deletions cut 7 bases from V and 4 bases from J, with 14 bases between. The CDR3 runs 14 residues. Germline values: CDR1 SGHVS, CDR2 FQNEAQ. The CDR3 DNA is TGTGCCAGCAACGAGGGGAACAGAGGAAACACCATATATTTT. Translation: CASNEGNRGNTIYF.

V is TRBV9 and J is TRBJ1-6, with D perhaps TRBD1 (6 bases). The CDR3 totals 16 residues. Trimming removed 5 bases at V and 5 bases at J, with 17 bases between. In germline, CDR1 is SGDLS, CDR2 YYNGEE. The CDR3 sequence is CASSAGVGQDNSPLHF. CDR3 coding DNA: TGTGCCAGCAGTGCAGGGGTGGGGCAGGATAATTCACCCCTCCACTTT.

The genes are TRBV12-3 or TRBV12-4 and TRBJ2-2, with 9 bases aligning to TRBD2. V lost 1 base and J lost 6; bases outside the gene matches: 18. The CDR3 runs 20 residues. CDR3: CASSLVPTPGLAFWAGELFF. CDR3 DNA: TGTGCCAGCAGTTTAGTGCCGACTCCGGGACTAGCCTTCTGGGCCGGGGAGCTGTTTTTT.

The V gene is TRBV20-1, the J gene TRBJ2-3; D is unclear. Germline V lookup: CDR1 DFQATT, CDR2 SNEGSKA (reference sequence). The CDR3 has 12 residues. Trimming took off 4 bases at V and 3 bases at J, with 8 bases between the two ends. This chain's CDR3 is CSAILLTDTQYF. In DNA, the CDR3 is TGCAGTGCTATCCTCCTAACAGATACGCAGTATTTT.

This chain joins TRBV15 and TRBJ1-4; no clear D gene. Trimming removed 1 base at V and 6 bases at J, with 3 bases between. The CDR3 is 12 residues long. Germline values: CDR1 LNHNV, CDR2 YYDKDF (reference sequence). The CDR3 is CATSRGYEKLFF. The DNA for the CDR3 is TGTGCCACCAGCAGAGGGTATGAAAAACTGTTTTTT.